This T cell receptor (beta chain) emerged from a study of CD8+ T cells in alopecia areata. Trimming stripped 2 bases from V and 9 bases from J, with 11 bases between. The CDR3 extends over 13 amino acids. Looked up from germline, CDR1 is MNHNS and CDR2 is SASEGT. As to treatment: oral pan-JAK inhibitor, 5-10 mg twice daily. PBMCs were stained for CD3, CD4 and CD8, and CD4+ and CD8+ T cells were sorted. Findings and limits, study-wide: Baseline CD8+ expansion's link to response remains uncertain, as there was one nonresponder.

RNA was extracted and reverse transcribed into cDNA as the sequencing template. The protocol was immunoSEQ multiplex PCR, while the TCRdb copy is restricted to in-frame clones and leaves out a portion. The sample consists of a few hundred thousand clones, more than 30% of them appearing once. Remarks on this clone: Its specificity is unknown.

This receptor was obtained from a human donor with alopecia areata. This chain joins TRBV6-1 and TRBJ1-5, with unresolved D. Here the sequenced sample was CD4+ T cells sorted from blood, taken at approximately week 31, from a patient treated with tofacitinib. CDR3 coding DNA: TGTGCCAGCAGTGAATTACTTGAGGGGCCCCAGCATTTT. It specifies CASSELLEGPQHF.